The T cell receptor beta chain under discussion was sequenced for a study of blood T cell repertoires in COVID-19. Study-wide context: Whether acute or convalescent, the COVID-19 samples came from the United States, Italy and Spain. PBMCs, B-cell-depleted T cells, or T cells were the source of the cDNA or gDNA that made up the material.

Original methodology: The authors estimated nucleated cell counts from reference gene primer amplification. The assay was immunoSEQ multiplex PCR, and TCRdb's table has in-frame clones only and misses some. That table is the source of V, J and clone size, and D and trimming were worked out from the DNA. The data contain 43,000 or so clones, roughly 89% of them seen just once; the ten biggest clones take up about 16%. The CDR3 consists of 14 residues. V was shortened by 6 bases and J by 3 bases, with 12 bases between the two germline ends. Germline V gene data show CDR1 as MNHEY and CDR2 as SVGAGI. The sample comprised peripheral blood. V gene TRBV6-5 combines with J gene TRBJ1-5; possible D gene TRBD1, 5 bases. This receptor was obtained from a man in his sixties with active COVID-19. The CDR3 reads CASSPGGNNQPQHF. CDR3 bases: TGTGCCAGCAGCCCCGGGGGGAACAATCAGCCCCAGCATTTT.